The rows below give T cell receptor beta chains drawn from one sample of a study of shared clonotypes between healthy human individuals. Clones were sequenced by immunoSEQ multiplex PCR, and TCRdb holds only the in-frame ones, with some missing. This table holds about 980,000 clones, around 80% found once. The specimen sequenced was memory CD4+ T cells sorted from blood. The receptors originated from a man aged 18-30 years in good health. The CDR3 runs from the conserved cysteine through the conserved F or W. A D gene is named only where the DNA matches it firmly. Expanded clones are given a class, and other clones once, few, many or no size at all.

>.|TRBJ2-7|TRBV11-2|14|.
TGTGCCAGCAGCTTAGGTAGACTAGCCTACGAGCAGTACTTC
CASSLGRLAYEQYF
>.|TRBJ1-2|TRBV5-1|16|.
TGCGCCAGCAGCTTGGGATTTTCAGGCGGTGACTATGGCTACACCTTC
CASSLGFSGGDYGYTF
>TRBD2|TRBJ2-3|TRBV7-9|19|few
TGTGCCAGCAGCTTAGGGACTACGGGTAGCGGGAAACTCACAGATACGCAGTATTTT
CASSLGTTGSGKLTDTQYF
>.|TRBJ1-6|TRBV19|16|.
TGTGCCAGTAGTCCGTCGTCTCCCTCCTATAATTCACCCCTCCACTTT
CASSPSSPSYNSPLHF
>.|TRBJ2-7|TRBV10-1|14|.
TGCGCCAGCAGTGAGTCGGGACGCTCGGGGGAGCAGTACTTC
CASSESGRSGEQYF
>.|TRBJ2-7|TRBV7-2|13|once
TGTGCCAGCAGCTTACCGGACACCTACGAGCAGTACTTC
CASSLPDTYEQYF
>.|TRBJ1-2|TRBV6-1|13|.
TGTGCCAGCAGTGAAGGGACAAAGGGAGGCTACACCTTC
CASSEGTKGGYTF
>.|TRBJ1-6|TRBV7-9|14|.
TGTGCCAGCAGCTTTTTACAGGACAATTCACCCCTCCACTTT
CASSFLQDNSPLHF
>TRBD2|TRBJ2-7|TRBV19|14|.
TGTGCCAGTAGTATGCGGGAGATCGGGGTCGAGCAGTACTTC
CASSMREIGVEQYF
>.|TRBJ2-1|TRBV7-9|15|.
TGTGCCAGCAGCTTAGCCAGGGGTTTAGGGAATGAGCAGTTCTTC
CASSLARGLGNEQFF
>.|TRBJ2-7|TRBV6-5|16|.
TGTGCCAGCAGTTCGCCGGTAACCACAGGGATCTACGAGCAGTACTTC
CASSSPVTTGIYEQYF
>.|TRBJ1-2|TRBV27|14|.
TGTGCCAGCGGCTACATAACCGGCACCTATGGCTACACCTTC
CASGYITGTYGYTF
>.|TRBJ1-5|TRBV30|16|.
TGTGCCTGGAGTGGGGGACGGTCCAATAGCAATCAGCCCCAGCATTTT
CAWSGGRSNSNQPQHF
>.|TRBJ1-5|TRBV6-1|18|.
TGTGCCAGCAGTGAACCCCCTGGGTCCAGGGGCAGTACTCAACCCCAGCATTTT
CASSEPPGSRGSTQPQHF
>.|TRBJ1-5|TRBV7-2|14|.
TGTGCCAGCAGCTCGGGGCTGGAAGGTCAGCCCCAGCATTTT
CASSSGLEGQPQHF
>TRBD2|TRBJ2-7|TRBV5-1|16|.
TGCGCCAGCAGCTTGGACGGGGGGAGCCTTTCCTACGAGCAGTACTTC
CASSLDGGSLSYEQYF
>TRBD2|TRBJ2-3|TRBV7-9|15|many
TGTGCCAGCGCCATAGCGGGAGTGTTCACAGATACGCAGTATTTT
CASAIAGVFTDTQYF
>.|TRBJ2-5|TRBV7-9|13|.
TGTGCCAGCAGCTCAGACCTCAGGAAGGCGCAGTACTTC
CASSSDLRKAQYF
>.|TRBJ1-1|TRBV11-2|18|few
TGTGCCAGCAGCCCTCAGGAATTAATTGGGACCGTCGACACTGAAGCTTTCTTT
CASSPQELIGTVDTEAFF
>.|TRBJ1-5|TRBV28|14|.
TGTGCCAGCAGTTTACCAGGGAACAATCAGCCCCAGCATTTT
CASSLPGNNQPQHF
>.|TRBJ2-5|TRBV7-8|16|few
TGTGCCAGCAGCCTTGGGGCGAACCCGTACCAAGAGACCCAGTACTTC
CASSLGANPYQETQYF
>TRBD2|TRBJ2-5|TRBV30|13|.
TGTGCCTGGAGTGTAGGGCTAGCGGGGGACCGGTACTTC
CAWSVGLAGDRYF
>TRBD1|TRBJ1-6|TRBV6-5|15|few
TGTGCCAGCAGGTTTCGACAGGGGATCGATTCACCCCTCCACTTT
CASRFRQGIDSPLHF
>.|TRBJ2-7|TRBV6-1|16|once
TGTGCCAGCAGTGAAACGGTACAGGGACGCTCCTACGAGCAGTACTTC
CASSETVQGRSYEQYF
>.|TRBJ2-7|TRBV7-9|15|few
TGTGCCAGCAGCTTAGGGGACCACGTCTCCTACGAGCAGTACTTC
CASSLGDHVSYEQYF
>TRBD2|TRBJ2-7|TRBV4-3|15|few
TGCGCCAGCAGCCAAGAACGGGAGGGCCCACACGAGCAGTACTTC
CASSQEREGPHEQYF
>.|TRBJ1-5|TRBV5-4|14|many
TGTGCCAGCAGCTTAGGCGGGAGCAATCAGCCCCAGCATTTT
CASSLGGSNQPQHF
>.|TRBJ2-5|TRBV6-1|17|.
TGTGCCAGCAGTGAAGCGGTAGGGGGAGTAATTAAAGAGACCCAGTACTTC
CASSEAVGGVIKETQYF